A selection of T cell receptor beta chains follows, all from one sample in a study of control samples from healthy donors and cancer patients. Some clones are missing from TCRdb's copy, which holds only in-frame ones; the method was immunoSEQ multiplex PCR. The table records about 180,000 clones, 85% to 95% of them present only once. Sequencing input: blood. The receptor set was obtained from a young man in good health. The CDR3 runs from the conserved cysteine through the conserved F or W. A D gene is named only where the DNA matches it firmly. Clone sizes are given selectively: once, few, many, or a class where the clone is expanded.

V,J,D,size,CDR3,DNA
TRBV24-1,TRBJ2-3,TRBD1,.,CATSESGTGNTQYF,TGTGCCACCAGTGAATCCGGGACAGGGAATACGCAGTATTTT
TRBV7-6,TRBJ2-7,.,.,CASSLGHIGPHEQYF,TGTGCCAGCAGCTTAGGCCATATAGGACCCCACGAGCAGTACTTC
TRBV28,TRBJ2-7,TRBD2,.,CASSPGGWSYEQYF,TGTGCCAGCAGTCCCGGGGGGTGGTCCTACGAGCAGTACTTC
TRBV5-4,TRBJ2-2,.,.,CASSQGLKHTGELFF,TGTGCCAGCAGCCAAGGACTTAAACATACCGGGGAGCTGTTTTTT
TRBV5-6,TRBJ1-6,TRBD1,.,CASSWQLQGRHSPLHF,TGTGCCAGCAGCTGGCAACTACAGGGGCGCCATTCACCCCTCCACTTT
TRBV9,TRBJ2-5,.,.,CASSPLYQETQYF,TGTGCCAGCAGCCCCCTGTACCAAGAGACCCAGTACTTC
TRBV6-5,TRBJ2-3,.,.,CASRERGQSTDTQYF,TGTGCCAGCAGGGAGCGGGGACAGAGCACAGATACGCAGTATTTT
TRBV7-9,TRBJ2-2,.,.,CASSASTNTGELFF,TGTGCCAGCAGCGCCTCCACCAACACCGGGGAGCTGTTTTTT
TRBV19,TRBJ1-4,.,.,CASSRRTADNEKLFF,TGTGCCAGTAGTAGGAGGACAGCCGATAATGAAAAACTGTTTTTT
TRBV7-2,TRBJ2-3,.,.,CASSPGQLSTDTQYF,TGTGCCAGCAGCCCCGGACAGCTTAGCACAGATACGCAGTATTTT
TRBV5-1,TRBJ2-3,TRBD2,.,CASSPTSGGGDTQYF,TGCGCCAGCAGCCCGACTAGCGGGGGGGGAGATACGCAGTATTTT
TRBV19,TRBJ2-7,.,.,CASSISQAYEQYF,TGTGCCAGTAGTATCTCCCAGGCCTACGAGCAGTACTTC
TRBV24-1,TRBJ1-1,TRBD1,once,CATSPRGGTGEVGAFF,TGTGCCACCAGTCCCCGAGGGGGCACAGGGGAAGTAGGAGCTTTCTTT
TRBV20-1,TRBJ1-1,.,.,CSFRGGVEAFF,TGCAGTTTCAGAGGGGGGGTTGAAGCTTTCTTT
TRBV6-2/TRBV6-3,TRBJ2-7,.,.,CASSYPGTSGEQYF,TGTGCCAGCAGTTACCCGGGGACAAGCGGGGAACAGTACTTC
TRBV12-5,TRBJ1-3,TRBD1,.,CASGPSLPGQGWNTIYF,TGTGCTAGTGGTCCATCTCTCCCGGGACAGGGATGGAACACCATATATTTT
TRBV19,TRBJ2-3,.,.,CASRLASTDTQYF,TGTGCCAGTAGGTTAGCTAGCACAGATACGCAGTATTTT
TRBV14,TRBJ2-7,.,.,CASSADYGMAGNEQYF,TGTGCCAGCAGCGCCGACTACGGGATGGCAGGGAACGAGCAGTACTTC
TRBV25-1,TRBJ2-2,TRBD1,.,CAIGRDRGLNTGELFF,TGTGCCATCGGCCGGGACAGGGGGCTGAACACCGGGGAGCTGTTTTTT
TRBV9,TRBJ2-1,TRBD2,once,CASSVRASGSHEQFF,TGTGCCAGCAGCGTAAGGGCTAGCGGGAGCCATGAGCAGTTCTTC
TRBV6-2/TRBV6-3,TRBJ1-1,.,.,CASSYSSGMGSEAFF,TGTGCCAGCAGTTACTCGTCAGGGATGGGTTCTGAAGCTTTCTTT